Shown below are 15 T cell receptor beta chains from a single sample sequenced in a study of blood T cell repertoires in COVID-19. Produced via immunoSEQ multiplex PCR; TCRdb's table is partial and in-frame only. Here the sample spans 150,000 or so clones, 80% to 90% being singletons. Sequencing input: peripheral blood. These receptors all come from a man aged 55 to 70 with acute or convalescent COVID-19.

This clone came up once. The J gene is TRBJ2-5, the V gene TRBV5-4, with 10 bases fitting TRBD1. Losses at the gene ends were 3 bases for V and 4 bases for J; bases not matched to a gene: 15. The CDR3 runs to 18 residues. Germline V gives CDR1 SGHNT, CDR2 YYREEE (reference sequence). CDR3 region: CASSSLGWGQGLSETQYF. The CDR3 DNA follows: TGTGCCAGCAGCTCCCTGGGGTGGGGACAGGGGCTATCAGAGACCCAGTACTTC.

This chain uses TRBV7-2 with TRBJ2-3; 9 nucleotides line up with TRBD2. V was pared by 5 bases and J by 4 bases, with 10 bases of the junction left unmatched. The length of the CDR3 is 16 residues. Per germline, CDR1 SGHTA and CDR2 FQGNSA. The CDR3 is CASSRGGGGPPDTQYF. The CDR3 DNA follows: TGTGCCAGCAGCCGCGGCGGGGGGGGCCCCCCAGATACGCAGTATTTT.

This chain connects TRBV4-1 to TRBJ1-1, with D uncertain. V lost 0 bases to trimming and J lost 5 bases, with 16 bases between them. Germline CDR1 reads MGHRA; CDR2 reads YSYEKL. The CDR3 runs 16 residues. CDR3 in amino acids: CASSQDLGYGNTEAFF. CDR3 nucleotide sequence: TGCGCCAGCAGCCAAGATTTGGGATACGGGAATACTGAAGCTTTCTTT.

The rearrangement links TRBV5-1 to TRBJ2-1, with D perhaps matching TRBD1 or TRBD2 (5 bases each). The germline V and J ends were trimmed by 4 bases and 0 bases, with 11 bases remaining between them. Looked up from germline, CDR1 is SGHRS and CDR2 is YFSETQ. The CDR3 contains 15 residues. DNA of the CDR3: TGCGCCAGCAGCCTGGACACTAGCTCCTACAATGAGCAGTTCTTC. Translation gives CASSLDTSSYNEQFF.

With regard to this clone: Compared with germline, one end of the junction differs, possibly owing to a read error. The V call is TRBV28, the J call TRBJ2-7; 10 bases are shared with TRBD1. The CDR3 consists of 14 residues. Germline V lookup: CDR1 MDHEN, CDR2 SYDVKM. As DNA, the CDR3 is TGTGCCAGTAGTTTAACCGGGACAGGGGCCGAGCAGTACTTC. Protein: CASSLTGTGAEQYF.

This clone was counted between two and nine times. CDR3 sequence: CAWSVRDRGNTEAFF. The DNA for the CDR3 is TGTGCCTGGAGTGTACGGGACAGGGGGAACACTGAAGCTTTCTTT. The chain carries TRBV30 and TRBJ1-1; 10 nucleotides align to TRBD1. This CDR3 spans 15 amino acids. From germline, CDR1 is GTSNPN and CDR2 SVGIG (reference sequence). Unmatched junction bases numbered 2, after V lost 0 bases and J lost 1 base.

CDR3 loop: CASSETGNQPQHF. DNA of the CDR3: TGTGCCAGCAGTGAGACAGGGAATCAGCCCCAGCATTTT. The genes are TRBV2 and TRBJ1-5; 7 bases are a match to TRBD1. The trim removed 3 bases at V and 4 bases at J, leaving 0 bases unmatched. Germline lookup yields CDR1 SNHLY and CDR2 FYNNEI. CDR3 length: 13 amino acids.

The rearrangement uses TRBV28 and TRBJ1-1; D might be TRBD1 (5 bases). The CDR3 covers 13 residues. V dropped 7 bases and J dropped 5 bases, with 14 bases sitting between them. Germline V CDR1 and CDR2: MDHEN, SYDVKM. CDR3 loop: CASMPGDRTEAFF. In nucleotides, the CDR3 is TGTGCCAGCATGCCGGGGGATCGAACTGAAGCTTTCTTT.

This clone was picked up one time. J is TRBJ1-3 and V is TRBV19; TRBD1 is a possible D gene (5 bases). Germline V gene lookup returns CDR1 LNHDA and CDR2 SQIVND (reference sequence). There are 14 residues in the CDR3. V gave up 2 bases and J gave up 2 bases, with 7 bases separating them. CDR3 DNA: TGTGCCAGTAGTATATCGGGGGCTGGAAACACCATATATTTT. Encoded protein: CASSISGAGNTIYF.

This chain joins TRBV2 and TRBJ1-5, with D perhaps matching TRBD1 (6 bases). This CDR3 contains 13 residues. Germline V lookup: CDR1 SNHLY, CDR2 FYNNEI. V lost 7 bases, J lost 4 bases, and 11 bases lay in between. CDR3 nucleotides: TGTGCCAGCACCAATACAGGGAATCAGCCCCAGCATTTT. Translation: CASTNTGNQPQHF.

In DNA form, the CDR3 reads TGTGCCAGCAGCCAAGTAGGGGGCAGGGGAGGTTATGGCTACACCTTC. Protein: CASSQVGGRGGYGYTF. The chain carries TRBV4-2 and TRBJ1-2, with TRBD1 matching 7 bases. Germline-derived CDR1 and CDR2 are LGHNA and YNFKEQ. Unmatched junction bases numbered 10, after V lost 1 base and J lost 5 bases. This CDR3 comprises 16 residues.

This chain joins TRBV7-9 and TRBJ2-1; 11 bases agree with TRBD2. CDR3 length: 15 residues. CDR1 is SEHNR, CDR2 FQNEAQ, per germline (reference sequence). V was pared by 5 bases and J by 10 bases, with 10 bases of the junction left unmatched. In DNA, the CDR3 is TGTGCCAGCAGCCTCAGACCGGGACTAGCGGAAGAGCAGTTCTTC. Its translation: CASSLRPGLAEEQFF. The whole variable domain, remainder taken from reference TRBV7-9 and TRBJ2-1, is DTGVSQNPRHKITKRGQNVTFRCDPISEHNRLYWYRQTLGQGPEFLTYFQNEAQLEKSRLLSDRFSAERPKGSFSTLEIQRTEQGDSAMYLCASSLRPGLAEEQFFGPGTRLTVL.

This clone was counted between two and nine times. The chain joins TRBV7-9 to TRBJ2-7; maybe TRBD2 (5 bases). The CDR3 is made up of 13 amino acids. The V gene lost 6 bases and the J gene lost 2 bases, with 11 bases spanning the gap. In germline, CDR1 is SEHNR, CDR2 FQNEAQ (reference sequence). CDR3 DNA: TGTGCCAGCAGTCGAAGCGGAACCTACGAGCAGTACTTC. It encodes CASSRSGTYEQYF.

The chain recombines TRBV28 with TRBJ1-1; unclear D gene. Germline CDR1 is MDHEN and CDR2 is SYDVKM. CDR3 length equals 13 residues. The V end was cut by 4 bases, the J end by 8 bases, with 14 bases between. CDR3 DNA: TGTGCCAGCAGTTGGGTGGGTCGAGGCGAAGCTTTCTTT. Its protein product is CASSWVGRGEAFF.

The V and J genes are TRBV6-6 and TRBJ2-1; perhaps TRBD2 as D (5 bases). V lost 2 bases and J lost 4, with 6 bases in between. CDR3 length equals 13 residues. The germline V gene has CDR1 MNHNY and CDR2 SVGAGI (reference sequence). The CDR3 sequence: CASSYAGYNEQFF. CDR3 bases: TGTGCCAGCAGTTACGCGGGTTACAATGAGCAGTTCTTC.